This note documents a single T cell receptor beta chain sequence. This clonotype is medium-sized (0.01 to 0.1%) on the basis of its frequency; no count is available. No cognate antigen has been identified for it. For every CD8+ T cell subset, 250,000 to 300,000 cells were flow-sorted straight into RLT lysis buffer, and each subset was sorted in triplicate. Naive CD8+ T cells were defined stringently as CD45RO-CCR7+CD27+CD95- to exclude memory contaminants. Standard density gradient centrifugation was used to isolate peripheral blood mononuclear cells from buffy coats. A FACSAria III was used to flow-sort naive CXCR3-negative and CXCR3-positive CD8+ T cells. Total RNA was extracted from sorted cells using an RNeasy Mini Kit. Taken from the germline V gene (reference sequence), the CDR1 and CDR2 loops are DFQATT and SNEGSKA. From the cysteine through the phenylalanine, the CDR3 covers 14 amino acids. This entry has no DNA.

The reads were generated on a NextSeq 550. The Human TCR Profiling Kit (MiLaboratory) was used to prepare UMI-labeled 5' RACE TRB cDNA libraries. The full amount of extracted RNA was used for cDNA synthesis, and the full amount of resulting cDNA was used for PCR amplification. The libraries were made side by side, with each library going through the same number of PCR cycles. The published analysis was carried out like this. With a minimum of two reads required per UMI, MIGEC and MiXCR pulled out about 57,000 +/- 9,900 unique UMI-labeled TRB cDNA molecules from each library. An average of approximately 40,000 +/- 10,000 functional in-frame TRB CDR3 nucleotide clonotypes without stop codons was found per library. After downsampling to 5000 UMI-labeled TRB molecules per sample, diversity metrics, including normalized Shannon-Wiener and Chao1, were computed in VDJtools. VDJtools was used to calculate clonotype-size-weighted physicochemical properties of the central five CDR3 residues, namely interaction energy, strength, volume and Kidera factor 4. After TCRdb reprocessed the reads, each CDR3 protein sequence was kept as one row, without DNA. Here the V and J calls rest on TCRdb's processing, not on the authors' analysis. The sample table includes roughly 6,000 distinct CDR3 sequences. The ten largest clones take up around 1.6% of the sample.

The entry originates in a study of CXCR3-negative and CXCR3-positive naive CD8 T cells (dated by TCRdb to about 2019). Context from the whole study: Some 130 million TRB reads were obtained in total, roughly 1.5 +/- 0.3 million reads per library. Data from about 12 donors, pooled across two independent experiments, went into the diversity and physicochemical repertoire analyses. TRBV-TRBJ cluster analysis included naive subsets from five or six donors and memory cells from 3 donors. Study-wide conclusions, independent of this receptor: TRB CDR3s from CXCR3-positive naive cells showed higher hydrophobicity (lower Kidera factor 4), lower energy, and higher strength and volume indices than CXCR3-negative naive cells. Freshly isolated PBMCs were used for most assays because CXCR3 expression partially decreased after cryopreservation. Naive CXCR3-negative and CXCR3-positive cells from the same donor showed similar TRBV-TRBJ usage, whereas memory cells showed distinct patterns. Repertoire diversity was comparably high in both naive subsets but much lower in memory CD8+ T cells. Because surface CD5, which has been linked to self-reactivity in mice, was comparable between naive subsets, TCR interaction strength was also inferred from TRB CDR3 physicochemical properties.

This chain joins TRBV20-1 to TRBJ2-1; the D call from TCRdb, TRBD1, cannot be confirmed without DNA. Sequenced sample: naive CXCR3- CD8+ T cells from blood. The cell subset or site label, read with the paper, signifies: CD45RO-CCR7+CD27+CD95- naive CD8+ T cells lacking CXCR3 (TNR3-). The receptor's source is a human donor in good health. Some clones in this sample may be carry-over from other donors' samples. CDR3 reads: CSADTGTGSDEQFF.